These 30 T cell receptor beta chains share one sample of origin, sequenced in a study of shared clonotypes between healthy human individuals. Libraries were prepared by immunoSEQ multiplex PCR; TCRdb keeps only in-frame clonotypes and omits some of them. The table has over 1.4 million clones, over 95% seen once. Sequenced: naive CD4+ T cells sorted from blood. Subset given: CD45RA+ positively selected. These TCRs come from a man aged 25-45 years in good health.

The chain uses TRBV10-3 and TRBJ2-1, with TRBD1 identical over 8 bases. The CDR3 extends over 15 amino acids. The V gene's germline CDR1 is ENHRY and CDR2 SYGVKD. Trimming cost V 6 bases and J 7 bases; bases outside gene matches: 11. The chain's CDR3 is CAIRGAGGAGNEQFF. The CDR3 DNA reads TGTGCCATCAGAGGGGCAGGGGGCGCCGGAAATGAGCAGTTCTTC.

As regards this clone: One junction end does not reproduce the germline sequence, and a read error may be involved. V and J are TRBV18 and TRBJ1-2; no reliable D call. From germline, CDR1 is KGHSH and CDR2 LQKENI. This CDR3 has 13 amino acids. The CDR3 DNA is TGTGCCAGCTCACCCGTGAGCCAGAACGGGATATACTTC. Translating it yields CASSPVSQNGIYF.

The chain is built from TRBV6-1 and TRBJ2-1; no firm D call. V was trimmed by 5 bases and J by 0 bases, leaving 8 bases between them. The length of the CDR3 is 14 residues. Germline CDR1 reads MNHNS; CDR2 reads SASEGT. The CDR3 loop is CASSILHSYNEQFF. CDR3 sequence (DNA): TGTGCCAGCAGTATATTACACTCCTACAATGAGCAGTTCTTC.

The chain combines TRBV29-1 with TRBJ1-2, with TRBD1 as a possible D gene (5 bases). V was cut by 6 bases and J by 7 bases, with 15 bases left in between. Germline CDR1 reads SQVTM; CDR2 reads ANQGSEA. The CDR3 covers 12 residues. CDR3 amino acids: CSVPGPYLGYTF. The CDR3, as DNA: TGCAGCGTGCCGGGACCGTATCTTGGCTACACCTTC. The full variable domain, completed using reference TRBV29-1 and TRBJ1-2, is SAVISQKPSRDICQRGTSLTIQCQVDSQVTMMFWYRQQPGQSLTLIATANQGSEATYESGFVIDKFPISRPNLTFSTLTVSNMSPEDSSIYLCSVPGPYLGYTFGSGTRLTVV.

About this clone itself: The same CDR3 is also encoded by other DNA sequences in this sample. This chain connects TRBV10-1 to TRBJ2-2; possibly TRBD1 for D (6 bases). This CDR3 spans 14 amino acids. Looked up from germline, CDR1 is WNHNN and CDR2 is SYGVQD (reference sequence). Trimming cost V 5 bases and J 1 base, with 8 bases left between them. The chain's CDR3 is CASSKGGNTGELFF. CDR3 coding DNA: TGCGCCAGCAGTAAAGGGGGGAACACCGGGGAGCTGTTTTTT.

The rearrangement uses TRBV7-8 and TRBJ2-1; no reliable D call. Trimming left V 7 bases short and J 2 bases short, with 15 bases between. The CDR3 has 15 residues. Germline CDR1 reads SGHVS; CDR2 reads FQNEAQ. CDR3 residues: CASTSTFGPYNEQFF. The CDR3 coding sequence is TGTGCCAGCACCTCGACTTTTGGGCCCTACAATGAGCAGTTCTTC.

V gene TRBV4-3 combines with J gene TRBJ2-1, with 8 nucleotides matching TRBD2. The trim removed 3 bases at V and 3 bases at J, leaving 7 bases unmatched. Germline loops: CDR1 LGHNA, CDR2 YSLEER. The CDR3 totals 16 residues. The CDR3 protein is CASSHSSGSIYNEQFF. CDR3 nucleotide sequence: TGCGCCAGCAGCCACTCCAGCGGGAGTATCTACAATGAGCAGTTCTTC.

This sequence joins TRBV2 and TRBJ2-3, with no clear D. Germline lookup yields CDR1 SNHLY and CDR2 FYNNEI. The CDR3 has 13 residues. The V end lost 6 bases, the J end lost 0 bases, and 7 bases lay between the germline ends. The CDR3: CASRRGSTDTQYF. CDR3 coding DNA: TGTGCCAGCAGGCGAGGTAGCACAGATACGCAGTATTTT.

This chain connects TRBV11-3 to TRBJ1-1; D remains ambiguous. The CDR3 totals 13 residues. Germline values: CDR1 SGHNT, CDR2 YENEEA. Trimming stripped 2 bases from V and 2 bases from J, with 6 bases between. This chain's CDR3 is CASSLLGNTEAFF. CDR3 sequence (DNA): TGTGCCAGCAGCTTATTAGGAAACACTGAAGCTTTCTTT.

Turning to this clone: A far larger clone is just one base off, so this is likely a read error. At the DNA level, this CDR3 is encoded by other sequences in the same sample as well. The chain carries TRBV7-9 and TRBJ2-7; 7 bases fit TRBD2. The CDR3 sequence is 13 residues long. V shed 5 bases, J shed 7 bases, and the junction held 8 bases outside the gene matches. CDR1 SEHNR and CDR2 FQNEAQ come from the germline V gene (reference sequence). The CDR3 loop reads CASSRSGRGEQYF. CDR3 in DNA: TGTGCCAGCAGCCGCAGCGGGCGGGGGGAGCAGTACTTC.

The chain joins TRBV30 to TRBJ2-1; D not resolved. Per germline, CDR1 GTSNPN and CDR2 SVGIG (reference sequence). Trimming took 0 bases from V and 10 from J, leaving 7 bases between them. The CDR3 covers 11 residues. The CDR3 loop is CAWSVRREQFF. CDR3 coding DNA: TGTGCCTGGAGTGTACGACGGGAGCAGTTCTTC.

The J gene is TRBJ1-2, the V gene TRBV27; D might be TRBD1 (5 bases). The V gene lost 7 bases and the J gene lost 4 bases, with 22 bases spanning the gap. Germline assignment: CDR1 MNHEY and CDR2 SMNVEV (reference sequence). There are 16 residues in the CDR3. This CDR3 reads CASTELGRGAPYGYTF. The CDR3 DNA sequence: TGTGCCAGCACCGAATTAGGGCGAGGGGCTCCCTATGGCTACACCTTC.

The chain uses TRBV6-1 and TRBJ2-2, with D perhaps matching TRBD1 (5 bases). The CDR3 consists of 15 residues. Trimming left V 5 bases short and J 2 bases short, with 12 bases between. Germline-derived CDR1 and CDR2 are MNHNS and SASEGT. For the CDR3, the DNA is TGTGCCAGCAGTACCAGGGTTGGCAACACCGGGGAGCTGTTTTTT. It specifies CASSTRVGNTGELFF.

The chain employs TRBV7-8 and TRBJ2-1; TRBD2 matches 9 bases. This CDR3 region has 18 residues. Germline V gene lookup returns CDR1 SGHVS and CDR2 FQNEAQ. Losses at the gene ends were 0 bases for V and 11 bases for J; bases not matched to a gene: 17. CDR3 DNA sequence: TGTGCCAGCAGCTTAGCTTTTGGTCGTACTAGCGGGCCTCCGCAGCAGTTCTTC. It encodes CASSLAFGRTSGPPQQFF.

V gene TRBV6-6 combines with J gene TRBJ2-1; TRBD2 aligns across 9 bases. The germline CDR1 and CDR2 sequences are MNHNY and SVGAGI (reference sequence). The CDR3 runs 15 residues. Losses at the gene ends were 2 bases for V and 5 bases for J; bases not matched to a gene: 4. CDR3 loop: CASSYISGSHNEQFF. For the CDR3, the DNA is TGTGCCAGCAGTTACATTAGCGGGAGCCACAATGAGCAGTTCTTC.

The chain links TRBV4-1 to TRBJ1-1, with D possibly TRBD1 on 6 matching bases. Germline CDR1 MGHRA, CDR2 YSYEKL. The V gene lost 0 bases and the J gene lost 5 bases, with 25 bases spanning the gap. The CDR3 length is 19 residues. The CDR3 nucleotides read TGCGCCAGCAGCCAAGATCGGTTGCTAGGGGGGAGAGTTCGGACTGAAGCTTTCTTT. It is translated as CASSQDRLLGGRVRTEAFF.

This chain joins TRBV5-4 and TRBJ1-2; TRBD1 aligns across 8 bases. The CDR3 is made up of 15 amino acids. V was clipped by 0 bases and J by 4 bases; unmatched bases: 5. Germline loops: CDR1 SGHNT, CDR2 YYREEE (reference sequence). The CDR3 bases are TGTGCCAGCAGCTTGGCGGGACAGGCACCCTATGGCTACACCTTC. Protein product: CASSLAGQAPYGYTF.

The chain uses TRBV5-6 and TRBJ2-1; D might be TRBD1 or TRBD2, each matching 5 bases. This CDR3 is built from 13 residues. V gave up 2 bases and J gave up 9 bases, with 12 bases separating them. Germline CDR1 is SGHDT and CDR2 is YYEEEE. The DNA for the CDR3 is TGTGCCAGCAGCTTCGGACTGGGGGTTGAGCAGTTCTTC. Translated: CASSFGLGVEQFF.

The J gene is TRBJ1-1, the V gene TRBV11-2, with a weak D call TRBD1 (5 bases). There are 14 residues in the CDR3. Trimming left V 4 bases short and J 3 bases short, with 12 bases between. In germline, CDR1 is SGHAT, CDR2 FQNNGV. The CDR3: CASSSSLGDTEAFF. DNA of the CDR3: TGTGCCAGCAGCTCGAGTCTAGGGGACACTGAAGCTTTCTTT.

This chain connects TRBV10-1 to TRBJ2-2; perhaps TRBD2 as D (6 bases). Per germline, CDR1 WNHNN and CDR2 SYGVQD (reference sequence). V lost 4 bases, J lost 6 bases, and 6 bases lay in between. The CDR3 totals 12 residues. CDR3 sequence reads: CASSGGAGELFF. DNA of the CDR3: TGCGCCAGCAGTGGGGGGGCCGGGGAGCTGTTTTTT.

The chain uses TRBV4-3 and TRBJ2-3; D not resolved. Trimming shortened V by 5 bases and J by 4 bases, and 10 bases separated the two germline ends. CDR3 size: 13 residues. CDR1 and CDR2 from the germline V gene are LGHNA and YSLEER. CDR3 in DNA: TGCGCCAGCAGCTTTGCTGGGTCAGATACGCAGTATTTT. Protein product: CASSFAGSDTQYF.

Concerning this clone itself: The same CDR3 is also encoded by other DNA sequences in this sample. The chain carries TRBV9 and TRBJ2-3; 9 nucleotides align to TRBD2. The CDR3 totals 15 residues. V was clipped by 0 bases and J by 3 bases; unmatched bases: 2. Germline CDR1 reads SGDLS; CDR2 reads YYNGEE. The CDR3 here is CASSVAAGGTDTQYF. The CDR3 coding sequence is TGTGCCAGCAGCGTAGCGGCGGGAGGGACAGATACGCAGTATTTT.

The chain carries TRBV6-5 and TRBJ1-4; D gene ambiguous. With 0 bases removed from V and 5 bases from J, the gap between germline ends came to 13 bases. Germline lookup yields CDR1 MNHEY and CDR2 SVGAGI. The CDR3 is 16 amino acids. In DNA, the CDR3 is TGTGCCAGCAGTTACTCTGGCCGGTTTCCAAATGAAAAACTGTTTTTT. Amino acid sequence: CASSYSGRFPNEKLFF.

This sequence joins TRBV6-6 and TRBJ2-7; a weak D match, TRBD1 (6 bases). This CDR3 region has 12 residues. Germline assignment: CDR1 MNHNY and CDR2 SVGAGI (reference sequence). Trimming stripped 3 bases from V and 7 bases from J, with 10 bases between. The CDR3 bases are TGTGCCAGCAGTTATAACAGGGAAGAGCAGTACTTC. Encoded protein: CASSYNREEQYF.

The rearrangement uses TRBV11-3 and TRBJ2-3; no firm D call. V lost 1 base and J lost 5, with 7 bases in between. There are 13 residues in the CDR3. The germline V gene has CDR1 SGHNT and CDR2 YENEEA. The CDR3 bases are TGTGCCAGCAGCTTAGGGCATCTAGATACGCAGTATTTT. Translation gives CASSLGHLDTQYF.

This sequence joins TRBV7-8 and TRBJ2-2; 7 bases fit TRBD2. V was pared by 2 bases and J by 3 bases, with 6 bases of the junction left unmatched. CDR3 length: 16 residues. The germline gives CDR1 SGHVS, CDR2 FQNEAQ. The CDR3 region has the DNA TGTGCCAGCAGCTTACTTCGCGGGGGAGACACCGGGGAGCTGTTTTTT. It translates to CASSLLRGGDTGELFF.

The chain couples TRBV2 to TRBJ1-2, with TRBD1 as a possible D gene (5 bases). V was shortened by 6 bases and J by 0 bases, with 5 bases between the two germline ends. Per the germline V gene, CDR1 is SNHLY and CDR2 is FYNNEI. This CDR3 is built from 12 residues. The CDR3: CASRQANYGYTF. CDR3 nucleotides: TGTGCCAGCAGACAGGCTAACTATGGCTACACCTTC.

The chain uses TRBV7-9 and TRBJ2-3, with 10 bases identical to TRBD2. The V gene end was trimmed by 4 bases and the J gene end by 0 bases; junction bases not matched to a gene: 10. CDR3 length: 18 residues. Germline lookup yields CDR1 SEHNR and CDR2 FQNEAQ (reference sequence). The CDR3 nucleotides are TGTGCCAGCAGCTCCCTTGCTGGACTAGCGGTTAGCACAGATACGCAGTATTTT. Its translation is CASSSLAGLAVSTDTQYF.

The rearrangement links TRBV5-1 to TRBJ2-4, with TRBD2 identical over 10 bases. J lost 6 bases, V lost 0 bases, and 6 bases had no gene match. The CDR3 totals 16 residues. The germline V gene has CDR1 SGHRS and CDR2 YFSETQ. CDR3 loop: CASSLDPSGSVNIQYF. DNA for the CDR3: TGCGCCAGCAGCTTGGATCCTAGCGGGAGTGTAAACATTCAGTACTTC.

The chain couples TRBV19 to TRBJ2-1, with 12 bases fitting TRBD2. The trim removed 2 bases at V and 8 bases at J, leaving 7 bases unmatched. Germline CDR1 is LNHDA and CDR2 is SQIVND (reference sequence). This CDR3 has 16 amino acids. The CDR3 nucleotides read TGTGCCAGTAGTATATCCGGACTAGCGGGGTGGGATGAGCAGTTCTTC. Amino acids: CASSISGLAGWDEQFF.